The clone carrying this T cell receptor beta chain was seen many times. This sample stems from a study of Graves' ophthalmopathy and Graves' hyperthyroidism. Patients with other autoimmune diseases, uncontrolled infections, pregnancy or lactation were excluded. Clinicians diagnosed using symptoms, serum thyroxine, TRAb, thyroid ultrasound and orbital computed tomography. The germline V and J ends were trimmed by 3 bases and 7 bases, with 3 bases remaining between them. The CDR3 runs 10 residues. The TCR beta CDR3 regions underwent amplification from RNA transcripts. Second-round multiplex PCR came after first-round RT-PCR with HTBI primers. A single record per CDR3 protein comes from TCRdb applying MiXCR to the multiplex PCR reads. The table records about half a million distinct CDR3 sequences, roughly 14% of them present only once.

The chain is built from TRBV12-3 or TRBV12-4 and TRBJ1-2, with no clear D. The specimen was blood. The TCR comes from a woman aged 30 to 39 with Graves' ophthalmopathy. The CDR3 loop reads CASSLGGYTF. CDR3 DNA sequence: TGTGCCAGCAGTTTGGGTGGCTACACCTTC.